The 9 T cell receptor beta chains below come from one sample, sequenced in a study of early T cells in non-severe SARS-CoV-2 infection. TCRdb analysed the 5' RACE reads with MiXCR anew, one entry per CDR3 protein. The data show approximately 45,000 distinct CDR3 sequences, with 7% to 7.5% seen just once and approximately 5% held by the top ten. Sequencing used whole blood. The receptors were sampled from an adult who was a healthcare worker with PCR-confirmed SARS-CoV-2 infection or an uninfected control (not recorded which).

This clonotype occurred many times. V and J are TRBV7-7 and TRBJ2-5; 8 positions agree with TRBD1. Germline CDR1 and CDR2: SSHAT and FNYEAQ (reference sequence). After removal of 5 bases from V and 4 bases from J, the junction contained 3 bases not matched to a gene. The CDR3 sequence is 13 residues long. The CDR3 DNA reads TGTGCCAGCAGCGAGACAGGGGCAGAGACCCAGTACTTC. The encoded protein is CASSETGAETQYF. Using reference TRBV7-7 and TRBJ2-5 for the parts outside the CDR3, the full variable domain is GAGVSQSPRYKVTKRGQDVTLRCDPISSHATLYWYQQALGQGPEFLTYFNYEAQPDKSGLPSDRFSAERPEGSISTLTIQRTEQRDSAMYRCASSETGAETQYFGPGTRLLVL.

The V call is TRBV3-1, the J call TRBJ2-7; TRBD1 or TRBD2 may be the D gene (6 bases each). Germline V CDR1 and CDR2: LGHDT, YNNKEL (reference sequence). This CDR3 spans 15 amino acids. V was clipped by 0 bases and J by 3 bases, with 12 bases between them. The CDR3 coding sequence is TGTGCCAGCAGCCAAGATCTCGGGGGCCTCTACGAGCAGTACTTC. Its translation is CASSQDLGGLYEQYF.

Only a few counts were recorded for this clonotype. The chain employs TRBV11-2 and TRBJ2-4; 8 bases are shared with TRBD2. The CDR3 consists of 16 residues. Germline V lookup: CDR1 SGHAT, CDR2 FQNNGV. V was clipped by 4 bases and J by 0 bases; unmatched bases: 5. In DNA, the CDR3 is TGTGCCAGCAGCTCCGCGGGGGGTCTAGCCAAAAACATTCAGTACTTC. Protein product: CASSSAGGLAKNIQYF. Combining the CDR3 with reference TRBV11-2 and TRBJ2-4 gives the whole variable domain EAGVAQSPRYKIIEKRQSVAFWCNPISGHATLYWYQQILGQGPKLLIQFQNNGVVDDSQLPKDRFSAERLKGVDSTLKIQPAKLEDSAVYLCASSSAGGLAKNIQYFGAGTRLSVL.

This clonotype is judged medium-sized. V usage is TRBV4-1 and J usage is TRBJ2-7; D gene unclear. The germline V gene has CDR1 MGHRA and CDR2 YSYEKL. The CDR3 is 14 amino acids. V was cut by 0 bases and J by 2 bases, with 8 bases left in between. The CDR3, as DNA: TGCGCCAGCAGCCAAGATGGAGCCCCCTACGAGCAGTACTTC. Its protein is CASSQDGAPYEQYF.

V gene TRBV5-1 combines with J gene TRBJ1-1; 11 bases map to TRBD1. Trimming at V came to 4 bases and at J to 2 bases, leaving 4 bases not matched to a gene. CDR1 and CDR2 (germline): SGHRS, YFSETQ. The CDR3 loop spans 15 amino acids. CDR3 sequence: CASSTGTGGNTEAFF. The CDR3 nucleotides are TGCGCCAGCAGCACCGGGACAGGGGGAAACACTGAAGCTTTCTTT.

The chain is built from TRBV29-1 and TRBJ2-3; D is unresolved. Germline CDR1 SQVTM, CDR2 ANQGSEA. The V gene lost 4 bases and the J gene lost 4 bases, with 6 bases spanning the gap. The CDR3 consists of 11 residues. The CDR3 bases are TGCAGCGTTGCCTCCCCAGATACGCAGTATTTT. This gives the protein CSVASPDTQYF.

This rearrangement joins TRBV20-1 to TRBJ2-2; D not resolved. The CDR3 has 14 residues. The V gene's germline CDR1 is DFQATT and CDR2 SNEGSKA (reference sequence). The CDR3 DNA reads TGCAGCTTTGGGTCTCCTCTGGGCACCGGGGAGCTGTTTTTT. It encodes CSFGSPLGTGELFF.

The chain joins TRBV7-2 to TRBJ2-3; 9 bases match TRBD1. V shed 5 bases, J shed 6 bases, and the junction held 3 bases outside the gene matches. The CDR3 spans 13 residues. CDR1 is SGHTA, CDR2 FQGNSA, per germline. As DNA, the CDR3 is TGTGCCAGCAGCCTAGGACAGGGGGATACGCAGTATTTT. This gives the protein CASSLGQGDTQYF.

This chain links TRBV29-1 with TRBJ2-7, with D maybe TRBD2 (5 bases). CDR1 and CDR2 (germline): SQVTM, ANQGSEA. The CDR3 has 11 residues. With 2 bases removed from V and 4 bases from J, the gap between germline ends came to 6 bases. The chain's CDR3 is CSVEREYEQYF. DNA of the CDR3: TGCAGCGTTGAAAGGGAGTACGAGCAGTACTTC.